This T cell receptor (beta chain) originates from a study of T cells in Graves' hyperthyroidism and ophthalmopathy. Overall study: Peripheral blood collection took place at initial diagnosis, before any treatment. The study's findings and limits: Ophthalmopathy was predicted by the model a median of approximately 6 months ahead of onset.

Amplification of TCR beta CDR3 regions used RNA as the template. Initially, a first-round RT-PCR of the TCR CDR3 employed the HTBI primer set. TCRdb itself ran the multiplex PCR reads through MiXCR, one entry per CDR3 protein. Here the sample spans hundreds of thousands of distinct CDR3 sequences, 12% to 15% being singletons. Each patient was aged 18 to 65 and had newly diagnosed hyperthyroidism of under 2 months' duration. PBMCs came from 10 ml fresh peripheral blood. Regarding this clonotype: The antigen is unknown.

Germline values: CDR1 MNHEY, CDR2 SVGAGI. The V gene end was trimmed by 2 bases and the J gene end by 14 bases; junction bases not matched to a gene: 8. This CDR3 has 12 amino acids. Specimen: blood. This clonotype originated in a woman younger than 30 with Graves' hyperthyroidism. This sequence joins TRBV6-5 and TRBJ1-2; 7 positions match TRBD1. Written as DNA, the CDR3 is TGTGCCAGCAGTTACCCGGGGGACAGTAGGACCTTC. Translated, it gives CASSYPGDSRTF.